This entry describes one T cell receptor beta chain. CDR1 MNHEY and CDR2 SVGEGT come from the germline V gene. Trimming at V came to 6 bases and at J to 6 bases, leaving 7 bases not matched to a gene. The CDR3 is 13 amino acids. This entry is derived from a study of T cell responses to AZD1222 COVID-19 vaccine. Assay used: immunoSEQ multiplex PCR; TCRdb lists only in-frame clones, some missing. This sample carries approximately 140,000 clones, more than 85% of them seen once, and the ten largest clones take about 1.3%. Sequencing was performed on peripheral blood, taken on day 0 of AZD1222 vaccination. This sequence originates from an adult in good health. V gene TRBV6-2 or TRBV6-3 combines with J gene TRBJ2-7, with 8 bases fitting TRBD1. The CDR3 region is CASSTGQGGEQYF. CDR3 nucleotides: TGTGCCAGCAGCACAGGACAGGGCGGCGAGCAGTACTTC.